Listed below are T cell receptor beta chains from one sample, sequenced in a study of neurological immune-mediated disorders. In TCRdb, the 5' RACE reads were re-called with MiXCR into one record per CDR3 protein. The data hold around 69,000 distinct CDR3 sequences, with 4.5% observed a single time. The sample consisted of PBMCs. The source is a man aged 25-40 years with multiple sclerosis. The CDR3 runs from the conserved cysteine through the conserved F or W. D genes are given only for firm matches. The size field is filled for only some rows; it gives once, few, many or a size class.

CDR3 protein: CASSVGPERHYGYTF
CDR3 DNA: TGTGCCAGCAGCGTAGGACCGGAAAGACACTATGGCTACACCTTC
D gene: .
J gene: TRBJ1-2
V gene: TRBV9
clone size: many

CDR3 protein: CASSGDRVHIGYTF
CDR3 DNA: TGTGCCAGCAGCGGAGACAGGGTGCACATCGGCTACACCTTC
D gene: TRBD1
J gene: TRBJ1-2
V gene: TRBV7-8
clone size: many

CDR3 protein: CSVDRVTEAFF
CDR3 DNA: TGCAGCGTTGACAGGGTTACTGAAGCTTTCTTT
D gene: .
J gene: TRBJ1-1
V gene: TRBV29-1
clone size: many

CDR3 protein: CSARANYGYTF
CDR3 DNA: TGCAGTGCTAGGGCTAACTATGGCTACACCTTC
D gene: .
J gene: TRBJ1-2
V gene: TRBV20-1
clone size: .

CDR3 protein: CASSLVGGASNEKLFF
CDR3 DNA: TGTGCCAGCAGCTTAGTCGGAGGGGCAAGTAATGAAAAACTGTTTTTT
D gene: .
J gene: TRBJ1-4
V gene: TRBV7-2
clone size: many

CDR3 protein: CASSTRRENSPLHF
CDR3 DNA: TGTGCCAGCAGTACGCGGAGGGAGAATTCACCCCTCCACTTT
D gene: .
J gene: TRBJ1-6
V gene: TRBV6-5
clone size: many

CDR3 protein: CASSLGVRDGYTF
CDR3 DNA: TGTGCCAGCAGCTTGGGTGTTCGAGATGGCTACACCTTC
D gene: .
J gene: TRBJ1-2
V gene: TRBV5-6
clone size: many

CDR3 protein: CASRAADTQYF
CDR3 DNA: TGTGCCAGCAGAGCCGCAGATACGCAGTATTTT
D gene: .
J gene: TRBJ2-3
V gene: TRBV7-9
clone size: .

CDR3 protein: CASSHQGSLAKNIQYF
CDR3 DNA: TGTGCCAGCAGCCATCAAGGGTCACTAGCCAAAAACATTCAGTACTTC
D gene: .
J gene: TRBJ2-4
V gene: TRBV7-9
clone size: many

CDR3 protein: CASSPHPYEQYF
CDR3 DNA: TGTGCCAGCAGCCCCCACCCGTACGAGCAGTACTTC
D gene: .
J gene: TRBJ2-7
V gene: TRBV7-9
clone size: many

CDR3 protein: CSARVPAGASSYEQYF
CDR3 DNA: TGCAGTGCTAGAGTCCCAGCGGGGGCCAGCTCCTACGAGCAGTACTTC
D gene: TRBD2
J gene: TRBJ2-7
V gene: TRBV20-1
clone size: many

CDR3 protein: CASSSVAGELFF
CDR3 DNA: TGTGCCAGCAGCTCAGTCGCCGGGGAGCTGTTTTTT
D gene: .
J gene: TRBJ2-2
V gene: TRBV6-5
clone size: few

CDR3 protein: CAISVFLNTEAFF
CDR3 DNA: TGTGCCATCAGTGTATTCCTGAACACTGAAGCTTTCTTT
D gene: .
J gene: TRBJ1-1
V gene: TRBV10-3
clone size: many

CDR3 protein: CASSLTSAGNNEQFF
CDR3 DNA: TGTGCCAGCAGTTTAACTTCAGCGGGAAACAATGAGCAGTTCTTC
D gene: TRBD2
J gene: TRBJ2-1
V gene: TRBV12-3/TRBV12-4
clone size: many

CDR3 protein: CASSKGGSGSNSPLHF
CDR3 DNA: TGTGCCAGCTCAAAAGGAGGGTCCGGATCAAATTCACCCCTCCACTTT
D gene: .
J gene: TRBJ1-6
V gene: TRBV18
clone size: many

CDR3 protein: CASSFEVAGGYTF
CDR3 DNA: TGTGCCAGCAGCTTTGAGGTCGCTGGTGGCTACACCTTC
D gene: .
J gene: TRBJ1-2
V gene: TRBV7-9
clone size: many

CDR3 protein: CASSQDVAYNYGYTF
CDR3 DNA: TGCGCCAGCAGCCAAGATGTGGCTTATAACTATGGCTACACCTTC
D gene: .
J gene: TRBJ1-2
V gene: TRBV4-1
clone size: few

CDR3 protein: CASSLFGLAGETQYF
CDR3 DNA: TGTGCCAGCAGCTTGTTTGGTCTAGCCGGGGAGACCCAGTACTTC
D gene: .
J gene: TRBJ2-5
V gene: TRBV5-6
clone size: .

CDR3 protein: CASSFDGRFGDEQYF
CDR3 DNA: TGTGCCAGCAGCTTCGACGGGCGGTTTGGGGACGAGCAGTACTTC
D gene: .
J gene: TRBJ2-7
V gene: TRBV5-6
clone size: many

CDR3 protein: CASSQTTGGKDTQYF
CDR3 DNA: TGTGCCAGCAGCCAAACCACAGGGGGAAAGGATACGCAGTATTTT
D gene: TRBD1
J gene: TRBJ2-3
V gene: TRBV6-5
clone size: many

CDR3 protein: CASSYDSGGTEAFF
CDR3 DNA: TGTGCCAGCAGTTACGACTCCGGGGGCACTGAAGCTTTCTTT
D gene: .
J gene: TRBJ1-1
V gene: TRBV6-1
clone size: few

CDR3 protein: CASSESRGVHEQYF
CDR3 DNA: TGCGCCAGCAGTGAGTCACGAGGGGTCCACGAGCAGTACTTC
D gene: .
J gene: TRBJ2-7
V gene: TRBV10-2
clone size: many

CDR3 protein: CASSTRWTEKLFF
CDR3 DNA: TGTGCCAGCAGCACACGTTGGACGGAAAAACTGTTTTTT
D gene: .
J gene: TRBJ1-4
V gene: TRBV3-1
clone size: many

CDR3 protein: CASSPQGWSEAFF
CDR3 DNA: TGTGCCAGCAGCCCTCAGGGATGGTCTGAAGCTTTCTTT
D gene: .
J gene: TRBJ1-1
V gene: TRBV9
clone size: .

CDR3 protein: CASRTAINRGPENGYTF
CDR3 DNA: TGTGCCAGCAGGACCGCTATAAACAGGGGGCCTGAGAATGGCTACACCTTC
D gene: TRBD1
J gene: TRBJ1-2
V gene: TRBV6-5
clone size: many

CDR3 protein: CASTGHSGNTIYF
CDR3 DNA: TGTGCCAGCACGGGACACTCTGGAAACACCATATATTTT
D gene: .
J gene: TRBJ1-3
V gene: TRBV6-5
clone size: many

CDR3 protein: CASSKEGAGGSKDTGELFF
CDR3 DNA: TGTGCCAGCAGCAAAGAGGGGGCAGGGGGGTCAAAGGACACCGGGGAGCTGTTTTTT
D gene: .
J gene: TRBJ2-2
V gene: TRBV21-1
clone size: many

CDR3 protein: CASSLGAGQGRKNTEAFF
CDR3 DNA: TGCGCCAGCAGCTTGGGAGCTGGACAGGGGAGAAAGAACACTGAAGCTTTCTTT
D gene: TRBD1
J gene: TRBJ1-1
V gene: TRBV5-1
clone size: many

CDR3 protein: CASSLVGPPAQHF
CDR3 DNA: TGTGCCAGCAGCCTGGTAGGACCCCCGGCCCAGCATTTT
D gene: .
J gene: TRBJ1-5
V gene: TRBV12-3/TRBV12-4
clone size: .

CDR3 protein: CASSRGISSGANVLTF
CDR3 DNA: TGTGCCAGCAGCCGAGGTATCAGCTCTGGGGCCAACGTCCTGACTTTC
D gene: .
J gene: TRBJ2-6
V gene: TRBV3-1
clone size: many

CDR3 protein: CATKQAGANVLTF
CDR3 DNA: TGTGCCACCAAGCAAGCTGGGGCCAACGTCCTGACTTTC
D gene: .
J gene: TRBJ2-6
V gene: TRBV5-4
clone size: .

CDR3 protein: CASRAGRGDTSTDTQYF
CDR3 DNA: TGTGCCAGCCGCGCTGGGCGGGGGGATACTAGCACAGATACGCAGTATTTT
D gene: TRBD2
J gene: TRBJ2-3
V gene: TRBV6-6
clone size: many

CDR3 protein: CSARVARTNTEAFF
CDR3 DNA: TGCAGTGCTAGAGTAGCTAGGACGAACACTGAAGCTTTCTTT
D gene: .
J gene: TRBJ1-1
V gene: TRBV20-1
clone size: many

CDR3 protein: CASSWTGTYEQYF
CDR3 DNA: TGTGCCAGCAGCTGGACAGGGACCTACGAGCAGTACTTC
D gene: TRBD1
J gene: TRBJ2-7
V gene: TRBV11-3
clone size: .

CDR3 protein: CASSYSVGTATGELFF
CDR3 DNA: TGTGCCAGCAGTTATAGTGTTGGGACAGCCACCGGGGAGCTGTTTTTT
D gene: TRBD1
J gene: TRBJ2-2
V gene: TRBV6-6
clone size: many

CDR3 protein: CSARVPVIYGYTF
CDR3 DNA: TGCAGTGCTAGAGTTCCCGTTATCTATGGCTACACCTTC
D gene: .
J gene: TRBJ1-2
V gene: TRBV20-1
clone size: .

CDR3 protein: CANTWDGLPTDTQYF
CDR3 DNA: TGCGCCAACACCTGGGACGGCCTCCCCACAGATACGCAGTATTTT
D gene: .
J gene: TRBJ2-3
V gene: TRBV5-1
clone size: once

CDR3 protein: CSAPDPRGHQPQHF
CDR3 DNA: TGCAGTGCCCCGGACCCTCGGGGGCATCAGCCCCAGCATTTT
D gene: .
J gene: TRBJ1-5
V gene: TRBV20-1
clone size: many

CDR3 protein: CASSLSGSTRETQYF
CDR3 DNA: TGTGCCAGCAGCTTAAGCGGGTCTACACGGGAGACCCAGTACTTC
D gene: .
J gene: TRBJ2-5
V gene: TRBV11-2
clone size: few

CDR3 protein: CASSMGQGGTEAFF
CDR3 DNA: TGCGCCAGCAGCATGGGACAGGGTGGAACTGAAGCTTTCTTT
D gene: TRBD1
J gene: TRBJ1-1
V gene: TRBV5-1
clone size: .

CDR3 protein: CASSQELGGGAKATEAFF
CDR3 DNA: TGTGCCAGCAGCCAAGAGTTAGGTGGGGGCGCAAAGGCCACTGAAGCTTTCTTT
D gene: .
J gene: TRBJ1-1
V gene: TRBV4-2
clone size: many

CDR3 protein: CASSYRTGGYGYTF
CDR3 DNA: TGTGCCAGCAGCTACCGGACAGGAGGCTATGGCTACACCTTC
D gene: TRBD1
J gene: TRBJ1-2
V gene: TRBV6-5
clone size: many

CDR3 protein: CSARVEGQPQHF
CDR3 DNA: TGCAGTGCTAGAGTTGAAGGTCAGCCCCAGCATTTT
D gene: .
J gene: TRBJ1-5
V gene: TRBV20-1
clone size: many

CDR3 protein: CSARRVAGDQETQYF
CDR3 DNA: TGCAGTGCTAGGAGGGTAGCGGGGGACCAAGAGACCCAGTACTTC
D gene: TRBD2
J gene: TRBJ2-5
V gene: TRBV20-1
clone size: many

CDR3 protein: CASSQNRGGEQYF
CDR3 DNA: TGTGCCAGCAGCCAAAATCGGGGTGGCGAGCAGTACTTC
D gene: .
J gene: TRBJ2-7
V gene: TRBV14
clone size: many

CDR3 protein: CASSQEPFPRNEQFF
CDR3 DNA: TGTGCCAGCAGCCAAGAACCCTTTCCCCGCAATGAGCAGTTCTTC
D gene: .
J gene: TRBJ2-1
V gene: TRBV3-1
clone size: many

CDR3 protein: CSARTSGGRYNEQFF
CDR3 DNA: TGCAGTGCTAGGACTAGCGGGGGGCGCTACAATGAGCAGTTCTTC
D gene: TRBD2
J gene: TRBJ2-1
V gene: TRBV20-1
clone size: .

CDR3 protein: CAISDGRERTGELFF
CDR3 DNA: TGTGCCATCAGTGACGGCAGGGAGAGGACCGGGGAGCTGTTTTTT
D gene: .
J gene: TRBJ2-2
V gene: TRBV10-3
clone size: many

CDR3 protein: CSARSPGDKTQYF
CDR3 DNA: TGCAGTGCTAGGAGCCCGGGGGACAAGACCCAGTACTTC
D gene: .
J gene: TRBJ2-5
V gene: TRBV20-1
clone size: many

CDR3 protein: CSARAQREAKNIQYF
CDR3 DNA: TGCAGTGCTAGAGCGCAGCGGGAAGCCAAAAACATTCAGTACTTC
D gene: TRBD2
J gene: TRBJ2-4
V gene: TRBV20-1
clone size: many

CDR3 protein: CASSLGSLRRHEQYF
CDR3 DNA: TGCGCCAGCAGCTTGGGCTCTCTACGGCGCCACGAGCAGTACTTC
D gene: .
J gene: TRBJ2-7
V gene: TRBV5-1
clone size: .

CDR3 protein: CASSQDNADYYGYTF
CDR3 DNA: TGTGCCAGCAGCCAAGATAACGCGGATTACTATGGCTACACCTTC
D gene: .
J gene: TRBJ1-2
V gene: TRBV3-1
clone size: .

CDR3 protein: CASSLGAEAFF
CDR3 DNA: TGTGCCAGCAGCTTGGGGGCCGAAGCTTTCTTT
D gene: .
J gene: TRBJ1-1
V gene: TRBV5-6
clone size: many

CDR3 protein: CAISVRGSEAFF
CDR3 DNA: TGTGCCATCAGTGTACGGGGATCTGAAGCTTTCTTT
D gene: .
J gene: TRBJ1-1
V gene: TRBV10-3
clone size: many

CDR3 protein: CASSLQSLNTGQVYGYTF
CDR3 DNA: TGTGCCAGCAGTTTACAGTCCTTAAATACTGGACAGGTCTATGGCTACACCTTC
D gene: TRBD1
J gene: TRBJ1-2
V gene: TRBV27
clone size: many